One and the same sample provided the 9 T cell receptor beta chains below, sequenced in a study of T-cell reconstitution after alpha-beta-depleted transplantation in children (dated by TCRdb to the mid-2010s). No antigen has been assigned to these receptors. Libraries were prepared through PCR. The sequencer listed for this sample is Illumina HiSeq 2500. TCR library preparation used molecular barcoding, with unique molecular identifiers applied to normalize quantification of the TCRbeta repertoire. TCRdb handled the public reads itself, with Q25 trimming in fastp and clone calling in MiXCR, and kept productive beta chains. A single entry per CDR3 protein holds the most common genes and DNA from its merged rows. This sample gives about 300,000 distinct CDR3 sequences in total; around 7.3% of them show up just once. About 9.1% of the sample belongs to the ten largest clones. What the authors observed across the whole study: Over subsequent months, a decline in hyperexpanded clone frequencies was noted, and after one year, T-cell counts and TCRbeta diversity were mostly ascribed to newly produced T cells.

The label giving this sample's treatment or condition can be read as: allogeneic hematopoietic cell transplantation with graft depleted of TCRalphabeta T cells and CD19 B cells. Sequenced here: peripheral blood, sampled 360 days after TCRalphabeta/CD19-depleted stem cell transplant. These receptors all stem from a female patient aged 2-10 years who had a stem cell transplant for Fanconi anemia, so the T cells may come from the graft donor.

This clonotype was detected ten times or more. The chain has TRBV12-3 or TRBV12-4 and TRBJ1-2; no clear D gene. V gave up 7 bases and J gave up 4 bases, with 13 bases separating them. The CDR3 runs 13 residues. CDR3 protein: CASTDPKTYGYTF. The CDR3 nucleotides are TGTGCCAGCACGGACCCGAAGACCTATGGCTACACCTTC.

This clonotype turned up a few times. The gene calls are TRBV6-6 and TRBJ1-2; possibly TRBD1 for D (6 bases). V dropped 10 bases and J dropped 5 bases, with 11 bases sitting between them. This CDR3 contains 11 residues. Per the germline V gene, CDR1 is MNHNY and CDR2 is SVGAGI (reference sequence). The CDR3 DNA reads as TGTGCCACCCAGGGGACTTATGGCTACACCTTC. It encodes CATQGTYGYTF.

This clonotype was seen repeatedly, ten times or more. The chain combines TRBV5-1 with TRBJ2-1; 8 nucleotides agree with TRBD1. This CDR3 is built from 16 residues. The trim removed 0 bases at V and 8 bases at J, leaving 10 bases unmatched. CDR1 SGHRS and CDR2 YFSETQ come from the germline V gene. The DNA of the CDR3 is TGCGCCAGCAGCTTGGCGCAGGGGGCCCTTACGGATGAGCAGTTCTTC. This sequence encodes CASSLAQGALTDEQFF.

The V gene is TRBV6-5, the J gene TRBJ2-3; TRBD1 is a possible D gene (5 bases). With 2 bases removed from V and 2 bases from J, the gap between germline ends came to 17 bases. Germline-derived CDR1 and CDR2 are MNHEY and SVGAGI. The CDR3 totals 17 residues. CDR3: CASSYGEQASFTDTQYF. CDR3 DNA: TGTGCCAGCAGTTACGGCGAACAGGCCTCATTCACAGATACGCAGTATTTT.

This clonotype was detected ten times or more. The chain employs TRBV5-6 and TRBJ2-5, with 7 bases identical to TRBD1. The V and J ends lost 2 bases and 5 bases, in that order; junction bases with no gene match: 12. The CDR3 is 16 residues long. Germline V CDR1 and CDR2: SGHDT, YYEEEE. CDR3 DNA: TGTGCCAGCAGCTTTTCTCCGACAGGGTTGAAGGAGACCCAGTACTTC. Amino acids: CASSFSPTGLKETQYF.

This clonotype was seen ten or more times. The genes are TRBV28 and TRBJ2-5, with D tentatively TRBD1 or TRBD2 (5 bases each). The CDR3 loop spans 13 amino acids. V was clipped by 5 bases and J by 4 bases, with 11 bases between them. CDR1 is MDHEN, CDR2 SYDVKM, per germline. This chain's CDR3 is CASSLGARETQYF. The CDR3 DNA follows: TGTGCCAGCAGTCTCGGGGCTAGAGAGACCCAGTACTTC.

This clonotype occurred many times. The chain couples TRBV12-3 or TRBV12-4 to TRBJ2-3, with D uncertain. V shed 6 bases and J shed 9 bases, with 16 bases lying between them. CDR3 length: 13 amino acids. Written as DNA, the CDR3 is TGTGCCAGCAGCTCCAGCCTTTCGAACACGCAGTATTTT. It codes for CASSSSLSNTQYF.

This clonotype occurred a few times. This chain uses TRBV3-1 with TRBJ1-6, with 7 positions matching TRBD1. CDR3 length: 14 residues. The J segment lost 7 bases and the V segment lost 7 bases, leaving 7 bases of the junction unmatched. The germline gives CDR1 LGHDT, CDR2 YNNKEL (reference sequence). Here the CDR3 reads CASNTGTENSPLHF. CDR3 coding DNA: TGTGCCAGCAATACCGGGACAGAGAATTCACCCCTCCACTTT.

This clonotype was seen a handful of times. The rearrangement joins TRBV5-8 to TRBJ1-3; D is unclear. Trimming cost V 3 bases and J 0 bases, with 13 bases left between them. Germline V CDR1 and CDR2: SGHTS, YDEGEE. The CDR3 contains 16 residues. The CDR3 reads CASSSRTVISGNTIYF. The CDR3 DNA follows: TGTGCCAGCAGCTCCCGGACGGTTATCTCTGGAAACACCATATATTTT.